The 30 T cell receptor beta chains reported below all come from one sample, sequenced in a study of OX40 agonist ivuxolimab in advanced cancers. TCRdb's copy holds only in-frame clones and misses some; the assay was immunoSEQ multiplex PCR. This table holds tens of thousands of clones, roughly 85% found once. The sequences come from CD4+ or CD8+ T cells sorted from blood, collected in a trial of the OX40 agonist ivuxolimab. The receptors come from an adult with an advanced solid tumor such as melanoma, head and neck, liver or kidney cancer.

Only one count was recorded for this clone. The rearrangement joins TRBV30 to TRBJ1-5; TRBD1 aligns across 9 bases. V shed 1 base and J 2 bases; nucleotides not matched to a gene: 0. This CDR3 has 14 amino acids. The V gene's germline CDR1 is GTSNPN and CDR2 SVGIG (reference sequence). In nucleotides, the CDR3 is TGTGCCTGGAGTGGGGACAGGGGCAATCAGCCCCAGCATTTT. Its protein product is CAWSGDRGNQPQHF.

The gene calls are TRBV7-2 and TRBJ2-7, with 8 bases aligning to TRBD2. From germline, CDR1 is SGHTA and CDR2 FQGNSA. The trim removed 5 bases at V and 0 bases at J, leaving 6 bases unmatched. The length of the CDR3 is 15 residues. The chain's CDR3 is CASSGERGSSYEQYF. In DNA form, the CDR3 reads TGTGCCAGCAGCGGTGAGCGGGGGAGCTCCTACGAGCAGTACTTC.

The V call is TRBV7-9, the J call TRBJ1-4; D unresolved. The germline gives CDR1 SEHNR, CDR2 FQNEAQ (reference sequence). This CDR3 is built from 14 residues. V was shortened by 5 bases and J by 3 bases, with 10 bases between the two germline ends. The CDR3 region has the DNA TGTGCCAGCAGCCGGGAAGGGTCTAATGAAAAACTGTTTTTT. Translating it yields CASSREGSNEKLFF.

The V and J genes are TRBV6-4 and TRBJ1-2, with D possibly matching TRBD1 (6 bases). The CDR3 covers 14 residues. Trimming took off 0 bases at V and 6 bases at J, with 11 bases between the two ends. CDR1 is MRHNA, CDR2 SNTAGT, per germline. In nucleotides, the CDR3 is TGTGCCAGCAGTGACTCACAGGGTATCGATGGCTACACCTTC. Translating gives CASSDSQGIDGYTF.

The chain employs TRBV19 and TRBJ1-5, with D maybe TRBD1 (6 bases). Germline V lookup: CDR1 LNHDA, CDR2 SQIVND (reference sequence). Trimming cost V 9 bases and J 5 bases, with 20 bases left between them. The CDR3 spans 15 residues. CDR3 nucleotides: TGTGCCAGCGGGAGGTTAACAGGGTTCGATCAGCCCCAGCATTTT. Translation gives CASGRLTGFDQPQHF. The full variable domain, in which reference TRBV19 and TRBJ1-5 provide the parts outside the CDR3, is DGGITQSPKYLFRKEGQNVTLSCEQNLNHDAMYWYRQDPGQGLRLIYYSQIVNDFQKGDIAEGYSVSREKKESFPLTVTSAQKNPTAFYLCASGRLTGFDQPQHFGDGTRLSIL.

The CDR3 region is CASSFLAGPEQYF. Here the CDR3 DNA reads TGTGCCAGCAGCTTCCTAGCGGGGCCCGAGCAGTACTTC. J is TRBJ2-7 and V is TRBV7-2, with 9 positions matching TRBD2. The CDR3 is 13 amino acids. V was pared by 3 bases and J by 6 bases, with 3 bases of the junction left unmatched. Germline V gene data show CDR1 as SGHTA and CDR2 as FQGNSA. Full variable domain (rest looked up from reference TRBV7-2 and TRBJ2-7): GAGVSQSPSNKVTEKGKDVELRCDPISGHTALYWYRQSLGQGLEFLIYFQGNSAPDKSGLPSDRFSAERTGGSVSTLTIQRTQQEDSAVYLCASSFLAGPEQYFGPGTRLTVT.

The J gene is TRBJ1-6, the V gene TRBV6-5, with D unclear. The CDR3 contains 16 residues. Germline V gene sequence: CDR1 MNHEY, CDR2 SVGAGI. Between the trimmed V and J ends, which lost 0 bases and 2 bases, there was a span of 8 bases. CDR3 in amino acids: CASSYSRQAYNSPLHF. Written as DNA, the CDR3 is TGTGCCAGCAGTTACTCTCGGCAGGCCTATAATTCACCCCTCCACTTT.

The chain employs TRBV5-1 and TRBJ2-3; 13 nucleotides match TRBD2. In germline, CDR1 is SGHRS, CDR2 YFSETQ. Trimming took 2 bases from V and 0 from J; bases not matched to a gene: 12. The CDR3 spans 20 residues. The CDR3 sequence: CASSFASTSGGPTSTDTQYF. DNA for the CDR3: TGCGCCAGCAGCTTCGCATCGACTAGCGGGGGGCCTACTAGCACAGATACGCAGTATTTT.

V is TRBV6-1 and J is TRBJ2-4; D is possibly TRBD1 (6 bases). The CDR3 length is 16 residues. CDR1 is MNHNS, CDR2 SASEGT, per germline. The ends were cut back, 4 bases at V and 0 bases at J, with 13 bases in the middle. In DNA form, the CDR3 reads TGTGCCAGCAGTGTGGACAGTTGGGAAGCCAAAAACATTCAGTACTTC. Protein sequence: CASSVDSWEAKNIQYF.

CDR3 in DNA: TGTGCCAGCAGCGTAGAGTATGGGGGCCGCCAGTACTTC. This translates into CASSVEYGGRQYF. This chain links TRBV9 with TRBJ2-5; TRBD1 might be the D (6 bases). This CDR3 has 13 amino acids. V was shortened by 0 bases and J by 10 bases, with 13 bases between the two germline ends. Germline V gene sequence: CDR1 SGDLS, CDR2 YYNGEE.

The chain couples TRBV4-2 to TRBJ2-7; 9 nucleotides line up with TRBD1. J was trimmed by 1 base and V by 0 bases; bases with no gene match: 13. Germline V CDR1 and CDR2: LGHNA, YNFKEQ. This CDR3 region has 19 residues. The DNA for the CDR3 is TGTGCCAGCAGCCAAGACGTTCTATACAGGACAGGGGATTCCTACGAGCAGTACTTC. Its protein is CASSQDVLYRTGDSYEQYF.

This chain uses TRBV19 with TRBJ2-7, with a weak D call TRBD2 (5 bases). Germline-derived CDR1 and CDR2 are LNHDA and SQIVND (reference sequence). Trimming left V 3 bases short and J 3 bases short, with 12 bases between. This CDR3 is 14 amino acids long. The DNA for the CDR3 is TGTGCCAGTAGTATCACTACGGGGTACTACGAGCAGTACTTC. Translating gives CASSITTGYYEQYF. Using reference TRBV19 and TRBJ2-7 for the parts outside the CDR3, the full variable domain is DGGITQSPKYLFRKEGQNVTLSCEQNLNHDAMYWYRQDPGQGLRLIYYSQIVNDFQKGDIAEGYSVSREKKESFPLTVTSAQKNPTAFYLCASSITTGYYEQYFGPGTRLTVT.

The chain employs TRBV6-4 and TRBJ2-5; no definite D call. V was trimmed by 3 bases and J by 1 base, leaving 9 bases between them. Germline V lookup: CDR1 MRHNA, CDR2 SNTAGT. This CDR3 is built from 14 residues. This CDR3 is CASSEGSSQETQYF. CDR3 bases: TGTGCCAGCAGTGAGGGTAGCAGCCAAGAGACCCAGTACTTC.

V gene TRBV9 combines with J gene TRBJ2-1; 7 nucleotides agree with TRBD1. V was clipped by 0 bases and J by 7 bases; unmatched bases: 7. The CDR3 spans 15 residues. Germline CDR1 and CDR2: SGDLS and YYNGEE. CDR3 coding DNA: TGTGCCAGCAGCGTAGGCGGAAACAGGGGAAATGAGCAGTTCTTC. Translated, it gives CASSVGGNRGNEQFF.

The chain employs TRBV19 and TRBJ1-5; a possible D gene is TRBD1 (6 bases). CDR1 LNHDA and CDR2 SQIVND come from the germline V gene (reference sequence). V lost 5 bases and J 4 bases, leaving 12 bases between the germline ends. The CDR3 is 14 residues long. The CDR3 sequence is CASSLTGTNQPQHF. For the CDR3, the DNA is TGTGCCAGTAGTTTAACAGGGACAAATCAGCCCCAGCATTTT.

Written as DNA, the CDR3 is TGCGCCAGCAGCTTACTAGGACTAGCCGGAACGGGGGGATACCAAGAGACCCAGTACTTC. This codes for CASSLLGLAGTGGYQETQYF. The chain carries TRBV5-1 and TRBJ2-5; TRBD2 agrees at 8 bases. The length of the CDR3 is 20 residues. Looked up from germline, CDR1 is SGHRS and CDR2 is YFSETQ. J gave up 0 bases and V 2 bases, and 18 bases lay outside the gene matches.

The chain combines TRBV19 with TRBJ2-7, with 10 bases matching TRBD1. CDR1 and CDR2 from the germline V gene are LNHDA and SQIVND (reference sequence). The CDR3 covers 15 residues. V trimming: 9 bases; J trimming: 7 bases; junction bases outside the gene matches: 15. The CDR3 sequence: CASAPGQGVLREQYF. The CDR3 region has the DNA TGTGCCAGCGCCCCAGGACAGGGGGTCTTGAGGGAGCAGTACTTC.

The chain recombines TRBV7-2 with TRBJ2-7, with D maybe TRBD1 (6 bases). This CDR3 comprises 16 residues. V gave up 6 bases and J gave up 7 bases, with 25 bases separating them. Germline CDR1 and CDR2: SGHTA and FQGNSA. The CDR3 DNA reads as TGTGCCAGCAGTTCCCCGTCCTCAGGGGTCTCGGGAGAGCAGTACTTC. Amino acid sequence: CASSSPSSGVSGEQYF.

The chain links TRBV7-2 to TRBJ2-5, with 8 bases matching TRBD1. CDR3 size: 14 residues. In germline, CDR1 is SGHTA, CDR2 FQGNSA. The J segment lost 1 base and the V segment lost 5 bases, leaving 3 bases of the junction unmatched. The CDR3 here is CASSPTGAQETQYF. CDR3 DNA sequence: TGTGCCAGCAGCCCGACAGGGGCCCAAGAGACCCAGTACTTC.

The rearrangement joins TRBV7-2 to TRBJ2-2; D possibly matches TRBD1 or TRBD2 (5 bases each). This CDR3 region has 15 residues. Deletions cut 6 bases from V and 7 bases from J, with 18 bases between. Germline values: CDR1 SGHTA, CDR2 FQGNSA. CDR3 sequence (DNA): TGTGCCAGCAGTTTGTTCGGGGCCGCAGGCGGGGAGCTGTTTTTT. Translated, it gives CASSLFGAAGGELFF.

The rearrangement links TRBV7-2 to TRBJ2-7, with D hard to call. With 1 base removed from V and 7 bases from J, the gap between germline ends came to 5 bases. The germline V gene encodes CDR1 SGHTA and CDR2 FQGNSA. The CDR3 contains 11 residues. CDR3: CASSLGVEQYF. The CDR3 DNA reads TGTGCCAGCAGCTTAGGCGTTGAGCAGTACTTC. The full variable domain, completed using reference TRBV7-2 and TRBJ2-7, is GAGVSQSPSNKVTEKGKDVELRCDPISGHTALYWYRQSLGQGLEFLIYFQGNSAPDKSGLPSDRFSAERTGGSVSTLTIQRTQQEDSAVYLCASSLGVEQYFGPGTRLTVT.

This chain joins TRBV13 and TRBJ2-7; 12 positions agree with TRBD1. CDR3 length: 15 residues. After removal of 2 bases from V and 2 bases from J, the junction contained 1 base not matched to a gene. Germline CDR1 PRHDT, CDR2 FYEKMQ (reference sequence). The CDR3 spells CASSLRDRGPYEQYF. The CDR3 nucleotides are TGTGCCAGCAGCTTAAGGGACAGGGGGCCCTACGAGCAGTACTTC.

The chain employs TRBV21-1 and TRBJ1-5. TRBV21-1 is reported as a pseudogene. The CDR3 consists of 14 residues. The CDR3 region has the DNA TGTGCCAGCAGCAAATGGGGAGGGCCTCAGCCCCAGCATTTT. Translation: CASSKWGGPQPQHF.

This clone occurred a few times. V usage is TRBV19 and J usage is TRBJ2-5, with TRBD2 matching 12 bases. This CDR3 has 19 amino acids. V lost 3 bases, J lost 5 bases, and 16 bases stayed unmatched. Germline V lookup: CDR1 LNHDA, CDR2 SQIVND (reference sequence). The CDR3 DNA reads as TGTGCCAGTAGTATTGATTCCCGGGCTAGCGGGGGGGCAGGGGAGACCCAGTACTTC. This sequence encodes CASSIDSRASGGAGETQYF. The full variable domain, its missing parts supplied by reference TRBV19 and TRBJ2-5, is DGGITQSPKYLFRKEGQNVTLSCEQNLNHDAMYWYRQDPGQGLRLIYYSQIVNDFQKGDIAEGYSVSREKKESFPLTVTSAQKNPTAFYLCASSIDSRASGGAGETQYFGPGTRLLVL.

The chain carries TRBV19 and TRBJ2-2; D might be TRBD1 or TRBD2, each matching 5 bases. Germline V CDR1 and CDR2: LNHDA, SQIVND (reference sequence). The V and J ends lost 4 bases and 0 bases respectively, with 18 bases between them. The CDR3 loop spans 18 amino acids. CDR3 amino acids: CASSSQGVRVTNTGELFF. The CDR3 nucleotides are TGTGCCAGTAGTAGCCAGGGAGTTAGGGTAACGAACACCGGGGAGCTGTTTTTT.

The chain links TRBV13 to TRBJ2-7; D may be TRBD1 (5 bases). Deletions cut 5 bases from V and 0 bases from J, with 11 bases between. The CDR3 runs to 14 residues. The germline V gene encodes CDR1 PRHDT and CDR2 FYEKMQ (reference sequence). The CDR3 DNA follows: TGTGCCAGCAGCCACTATGGGGCCTCCTACGAGCAGTACTTC. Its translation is CASSHYGASYEQYF. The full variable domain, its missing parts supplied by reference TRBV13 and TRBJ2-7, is AAGVIQSPRHLIKEKRETATLKCYPIPRHDTVYWYQQGPGQDPQFLISFYEKMQSDKGSIPDRFSAQQFSDYHSELNMSSLELGDSALYFCASSHYGASYEQYFGPGTRLTVT.

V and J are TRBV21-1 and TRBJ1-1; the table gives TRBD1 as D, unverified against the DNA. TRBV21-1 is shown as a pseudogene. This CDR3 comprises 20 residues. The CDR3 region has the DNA TGTGCCAGCAGCAGGACAGGGGGCAGGGGCCCAAGGGTGGAGTACACTGAAGCTTTCTTT. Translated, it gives CASSRTGGRGPRVEYTEAFF.

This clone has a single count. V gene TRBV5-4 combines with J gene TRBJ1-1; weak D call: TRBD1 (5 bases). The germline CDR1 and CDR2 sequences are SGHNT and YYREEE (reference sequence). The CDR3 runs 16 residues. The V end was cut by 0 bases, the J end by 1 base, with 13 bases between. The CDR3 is CASSLGGRVPNTEAFF. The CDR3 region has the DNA TGTGCCAGCAGCTTGGGTGGCAGGGTGCCGAACACTGAAGCTTTCTTT.

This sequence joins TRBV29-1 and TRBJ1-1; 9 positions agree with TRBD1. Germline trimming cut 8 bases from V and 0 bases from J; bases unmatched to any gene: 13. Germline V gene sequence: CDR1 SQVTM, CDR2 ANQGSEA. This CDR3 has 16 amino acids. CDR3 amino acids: CSTYRDRASVNTEAFF. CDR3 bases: TGCAGCACATACCGGGACAGGGCTTCCGTGAACACTGAAGCTTTCTTT.

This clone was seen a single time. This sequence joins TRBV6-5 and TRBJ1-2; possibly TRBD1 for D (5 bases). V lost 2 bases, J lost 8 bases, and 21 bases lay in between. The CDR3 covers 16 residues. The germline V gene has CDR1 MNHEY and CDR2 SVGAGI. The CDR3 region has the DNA TGTGCCAGCAGTTACAACGTGGACGGGGCCGAGGGGGGCTACACCTTC. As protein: CASSYNVDGAEGGYTF.